Sequencing of this T cell receptor (beta chain) was carried out in a study of cytomegalovirus exposure and HLA in healthy donors. Study results and limitations: In a later analysis, specific HLA alleles were associated with around 17,000 TCR beta sequences at a 0.05 false discovery rate.

Of note for this clone: What it binds is unknown.

The PCR made use of 60 Vbeta and 13 Jbeta primers. This table comes from immunoSEQ multiplex PCR, and its TCRdb copy is limited to in-frame clones, with some not included. The table includes fewer than 200,000 clones, roughly 81% detected once. Per germline, CDR1 SEHNR and CDR2 FQNEAQ (reference sequence). There are 15 residues in the CDR3. V was pared by 5 bases and J by 7 bases, with 11 bases of the junction left unmatched. The chain has TRBV7-9 and TRBJ2-7; 10 bases match TRBD2. The specimen sequenced was PBMCs. The receptor's source is a man aged 30-40 years in good health and CMV-seropositive. The chain's CDR3 is CASSGLAGESGEQYF. DNA of the CDR3: TGTGCCAGCAGCGGTCTAGCGGGAGAATCGGGGGAGCAGTACTTC.